Included here is one T cell receptor (beta chain) sequence, with context. The data stem from a study of blood T cell repertoires in COVID-19. Turning to the study itself: Researchers got acute and convalescent COVID-19 samples from the United States, Italy and Spain. PBMCs, B-cell-depleted T cells, or T cells provided the cDNA or gDNA that made up the material.

Original processing methods: Scientists estimated how many nucleated cells there were by amplifying reference gene primers. Libraries were prepared by immunoSEQ multiplex PCR; TCRdb keeps only in-frame clonotypes and omits some of them. The V and J calls and the clone size are those of that table, but D and trimming were determined from the DNA. The profile shows around 210,000 clones, under 90% of them singletons. The CDR3 runs 14 residues. The germline gives CDR1 MNHEY, CDR2 SVGAGI. The V and J ends lost 6 bases and 7 bases respectively, with 16 bases between them. The V and J genes are TRBV6-5 and TRBJ2-1; maybe TRBD2 (6 bases). The sequence was obtained from an elderly woman with COVID-19, enrolled during active disease. Specimen: peripheral blood. DNA of the CDR3: TGTGCCAGCAGCCCCCGGGACTCCACGAATGAGCAGTTCTTC. Translating it yields CASSPRDSTNEQFF.